This T cell receptor beta chain derives from a study of blood T cells in healthy people across ages. The CDR3 sequence is 13 residues long. Looked up from germline, CDR1 is KGHSH and CDR2 is LQKENI. A second roughly 6 to 11 cycle PCR used barcoded and J-beta primers. From the 5' RACE reads, TCRdb called clonotypes with MiXCR, one entry per CDR3 protein. The sample records around 780,000 distinct CDR3 sequences, 20% to 30% being singletons. The same data also contributed to another study, on T cells of mothers and their children.

This TCR came from a boy aged 10-17 years in good health. The V gene is TRBV18, the J gene TRBJ2-1, with 8 bases identical to TRBD1. The DNA end lines up better with TRBJ2-5; the J call may be wrong. Sequences were obtained from blood. In DNA form, the CDR3 reads TGTGCCAGCTCGGTTACAGGGGGAGAGACCCAGTACTTC. Its protein is CASSVTGGETQYF.